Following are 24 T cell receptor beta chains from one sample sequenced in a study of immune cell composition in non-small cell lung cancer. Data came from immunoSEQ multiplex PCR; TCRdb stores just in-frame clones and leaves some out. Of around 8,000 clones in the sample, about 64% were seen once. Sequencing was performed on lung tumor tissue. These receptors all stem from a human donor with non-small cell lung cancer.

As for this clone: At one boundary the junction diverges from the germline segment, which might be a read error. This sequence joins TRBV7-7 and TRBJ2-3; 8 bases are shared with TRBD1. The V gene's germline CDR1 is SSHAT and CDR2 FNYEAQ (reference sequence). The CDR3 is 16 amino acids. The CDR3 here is CASSLSPPGTGDTQYF. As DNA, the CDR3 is TGTGCTAGCAGCTTAAGTCCGCCCGGGACAGGAGATACGCAGTATTTT.

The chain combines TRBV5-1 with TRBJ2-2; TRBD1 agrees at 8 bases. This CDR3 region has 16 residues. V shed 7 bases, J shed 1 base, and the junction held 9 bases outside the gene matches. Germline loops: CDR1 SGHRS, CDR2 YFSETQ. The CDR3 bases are TGCGCCAGCGTCCCGGGACAGGTTCAGAACACCGGGGAGCTGTTTTTT. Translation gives CASVPGQVQNTGELFF.

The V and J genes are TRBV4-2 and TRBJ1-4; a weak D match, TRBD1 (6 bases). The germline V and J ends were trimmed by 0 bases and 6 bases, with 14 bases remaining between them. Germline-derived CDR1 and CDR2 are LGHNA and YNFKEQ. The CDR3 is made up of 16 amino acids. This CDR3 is CASSQDRRTAYEKLFF. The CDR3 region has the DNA TGTGCCAGCAGCCAAGATCGCCGGACAGCTTATGAAAAACTGTTTTTT.

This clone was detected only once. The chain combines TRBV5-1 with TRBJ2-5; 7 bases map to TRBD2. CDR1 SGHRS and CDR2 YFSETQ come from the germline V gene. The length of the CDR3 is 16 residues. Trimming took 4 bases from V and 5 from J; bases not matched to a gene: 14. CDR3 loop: CASSPDLGGSTETQYF. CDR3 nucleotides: TGCGCCAGCAGCCCCGATTTGGGCGGGAGTACGGAGACCCAGTACTTC.

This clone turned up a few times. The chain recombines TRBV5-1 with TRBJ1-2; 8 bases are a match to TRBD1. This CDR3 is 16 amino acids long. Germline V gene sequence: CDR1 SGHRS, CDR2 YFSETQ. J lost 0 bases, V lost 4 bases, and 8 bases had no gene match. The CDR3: CASSGTGYGANYGYTF. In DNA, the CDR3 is TGCGCCAGCAGCGGGACAGGCTACGGAGCTAACTATGGCTACACCTTC.

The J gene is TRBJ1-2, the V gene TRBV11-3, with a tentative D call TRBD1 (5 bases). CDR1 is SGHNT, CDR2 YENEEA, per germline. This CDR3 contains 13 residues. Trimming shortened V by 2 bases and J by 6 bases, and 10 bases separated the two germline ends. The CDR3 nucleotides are TGTGCCAGCAGCTTAATGGGGGGAGATGGCTACACCTTC. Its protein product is CASSLMGGDGYTF.

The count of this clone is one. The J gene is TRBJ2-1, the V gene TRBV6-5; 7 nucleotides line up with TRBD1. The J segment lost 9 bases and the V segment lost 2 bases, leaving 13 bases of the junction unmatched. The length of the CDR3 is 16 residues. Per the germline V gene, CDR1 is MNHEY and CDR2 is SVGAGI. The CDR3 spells CASSYGPGGILREQFF. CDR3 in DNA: TGTGCCAGCAGTTACGGCCCAGGGGGAATTTTGCGTGAGCAGTTCTTC.

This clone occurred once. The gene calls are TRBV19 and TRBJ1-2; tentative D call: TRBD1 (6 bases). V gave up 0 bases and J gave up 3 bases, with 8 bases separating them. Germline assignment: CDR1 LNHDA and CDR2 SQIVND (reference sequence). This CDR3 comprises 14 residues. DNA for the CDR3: TGTGCCAGTAGTATAGAGACAGGATACTATGGCTACACCTTC. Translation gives CASSIETGYYGYTF.

The DNA of the CDR3 is TGTGCCAGCACCGGGGGGGGCCCAGGGGAGACCCAGTACTTC. Its protein is CASTGGGPGETQYF. This chain joins TRBV2 and TRBJ2-5; 8 bases are a match to TRBD2. The CDR3 is 14 amino acids. V trimming: 7 bases; J trimming: 5 bases; junction bases outside the gene matches: 9. The germline V gene encodes CDR1 SNHLY and CDR2 FYNNEI.

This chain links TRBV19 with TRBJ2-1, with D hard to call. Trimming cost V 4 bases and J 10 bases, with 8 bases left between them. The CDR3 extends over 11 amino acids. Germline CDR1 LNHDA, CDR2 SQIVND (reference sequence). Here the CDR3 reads CASSRWAEQFF. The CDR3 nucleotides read TGTGCCAGTAGTAGGTGGGCCGAGCAGTTCTTC.

CDR3 in amino acids: CASSTEVHQRGGYTF. Here the CDR3 DNA reads TGTGCCAGCAGCACTGAGGTTCATCAACGGGGTGGCTACACCTTC. The chain employs TRBV12-1 and TRBJ1-2. TRBV12-1 is a pseudogene locus. The CDR3 sequence is 15 residues long.

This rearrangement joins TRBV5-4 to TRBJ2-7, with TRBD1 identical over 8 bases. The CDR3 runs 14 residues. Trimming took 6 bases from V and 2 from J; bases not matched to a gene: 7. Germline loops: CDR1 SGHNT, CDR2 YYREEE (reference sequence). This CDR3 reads CASNTQGVTYEQYF. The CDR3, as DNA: TGTGCCAGCAACACACAGGGGGTAACCTACGAGCAGTACTTC.

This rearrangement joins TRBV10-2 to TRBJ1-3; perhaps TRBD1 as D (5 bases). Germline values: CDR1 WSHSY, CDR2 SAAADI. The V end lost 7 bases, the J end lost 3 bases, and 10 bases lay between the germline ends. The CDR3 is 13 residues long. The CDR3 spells CASTGTIGNTIYF. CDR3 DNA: TGCGCCAGCACCGGGACTATTGGAAACACCATATATTTT.

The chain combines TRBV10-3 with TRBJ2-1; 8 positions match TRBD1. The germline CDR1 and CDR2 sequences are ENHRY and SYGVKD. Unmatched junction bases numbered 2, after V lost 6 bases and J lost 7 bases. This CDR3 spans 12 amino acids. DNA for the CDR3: TGTGCCATCAGGGACAGGGTAAATGAGCAGTTCTTC. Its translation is CAIRDRVNEQFF.

CDR3 sequence reads: CASSPGDSTDTQYF. DNA for the CDR3: TGTGCCAGCAGCCCGGGGGACAGCACAGATACGCAGTATTTT. This chain links TRBV4-2 with TRBJ2-3, with D maybe TRBD2 (6 bases). V was pared by 4 bases and J by 0 bases, with 8 bases between. Germline V gene sequence: CDR1 LGHNA, CDR2 YNFKEQ. This CDR3 has 14 residues.

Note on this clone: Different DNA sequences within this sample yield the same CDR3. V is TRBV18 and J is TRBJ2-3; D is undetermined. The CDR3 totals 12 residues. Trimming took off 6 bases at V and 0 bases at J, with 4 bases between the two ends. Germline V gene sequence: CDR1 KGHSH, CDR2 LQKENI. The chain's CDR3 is CASSPSTDTQYF. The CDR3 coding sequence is TGTGCCAGCTCTCCTAGCACAGATACGCAGTATTTT. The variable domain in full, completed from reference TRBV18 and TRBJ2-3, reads NAGVMQNPRHLVRRRGQEARLRCSPMKGHSHVYWYRQLPEEGLKFMVYLQKENIIDESGMPKERFSAEFPKEGPSILRIQQVVRGDSAAYFCASSPSTDTQYFGPGTRLTVL.

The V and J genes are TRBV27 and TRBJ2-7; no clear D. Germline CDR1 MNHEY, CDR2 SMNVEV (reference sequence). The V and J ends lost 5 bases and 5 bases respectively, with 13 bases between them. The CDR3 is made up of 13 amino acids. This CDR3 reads CASSRVPVDEQYF. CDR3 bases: TGTGCCAGCAGTCGGGTGCCTGTAGACGAGCAGTACTTC.

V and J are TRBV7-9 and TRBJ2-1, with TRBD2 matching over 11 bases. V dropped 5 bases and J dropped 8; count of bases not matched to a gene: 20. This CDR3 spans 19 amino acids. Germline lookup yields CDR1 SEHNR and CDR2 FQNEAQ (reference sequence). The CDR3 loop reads CASSPRGQRASGRSDEQFF. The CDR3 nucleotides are TGTGCCAGCAGCCCGCGGGGGCAGCGGGCTAGCGGGAGGAGCGATGAGCAGTTCTTC.

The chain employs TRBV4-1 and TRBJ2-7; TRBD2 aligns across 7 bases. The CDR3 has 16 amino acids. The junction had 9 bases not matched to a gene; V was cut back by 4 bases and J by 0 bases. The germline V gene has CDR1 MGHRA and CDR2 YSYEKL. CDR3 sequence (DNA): TGCGCCAGCAGCCCCACGGGGGGTCTCCTCTCCTACGAGCAGTACTTC. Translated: CASSPTGGLLSYEQYF.

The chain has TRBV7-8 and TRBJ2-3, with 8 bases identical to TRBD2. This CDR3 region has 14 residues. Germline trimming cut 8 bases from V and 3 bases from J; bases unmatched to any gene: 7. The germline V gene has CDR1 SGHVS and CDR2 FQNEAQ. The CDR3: CASLRGGLTDTQYF. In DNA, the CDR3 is TGTGCCAGCCTCCGGGGGGGGCTTACAGATACGCAGTATTTT.

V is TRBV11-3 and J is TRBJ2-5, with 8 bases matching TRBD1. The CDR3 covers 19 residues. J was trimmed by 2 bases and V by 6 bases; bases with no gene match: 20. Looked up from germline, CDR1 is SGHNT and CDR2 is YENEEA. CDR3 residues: CASSRRHMGDRFLQETQYF. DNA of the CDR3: TGTGCCAGCAGTCGGCGGCACATGGGGGACAGGTTTCTACAAGAGACCCAGTACTTC.

Here the CDR3 reads CASRDRPKGNYGYTF. The CDR3 DNA is TGTGCCAGTAGAGACAGGCCTAAGGGAAACTATGGCTACACCTTC. The rearrangement links TRBV19 to TRBJ1-2, with D maybe TRBD1 (6 bases). From germline, CDR1 is LNHDA and CDR2 SQIVND (reference sequence). Trimming removed 6 bases at V and 2 bases at J, with 16 bases between. The CDR3 loop spans 15 amino acids.

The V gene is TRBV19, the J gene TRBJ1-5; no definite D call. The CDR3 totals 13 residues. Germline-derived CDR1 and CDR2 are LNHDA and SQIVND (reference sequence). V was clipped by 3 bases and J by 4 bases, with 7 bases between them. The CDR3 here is CASSMNTNQPQHF. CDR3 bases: TGTGCCAGTAGTATGAACACAAATCAGCCCCAGCATTTT.

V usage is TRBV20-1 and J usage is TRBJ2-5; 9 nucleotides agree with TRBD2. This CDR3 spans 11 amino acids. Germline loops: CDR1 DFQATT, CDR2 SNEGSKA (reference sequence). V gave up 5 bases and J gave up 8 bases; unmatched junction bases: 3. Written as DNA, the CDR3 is TGCAGTGCTGCTAGCGGGACCACCCAGTACTTC. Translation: CSAASGTTQYF.